The 25 T cell receptor beta chains reported below all come from one sample, sequenced in a study of T cell repertoires in cytomegalovirus infection. Via MiXCR, TCRdb re-called the reads, giving one row per CDR3 protein. In the table there are 400,000 to 550,000 distinct CDR3 sequences, about 11% of which are singletons. Sequencing was carried out using PBMCs. These receptors were obtained from a human donor in good health (CMV status not recorded). Some clones in this sample may be carry-over from other donors' samples.

This clonotype showed up just a few times. The chain combines TRBV29-1 with TRBJ2-7; D perhaps matches TRBD2 (7 bases). CDR1 and CDR2 (germline): SQVTM, ANQGSEA. V lost 6 bases to trimming and J lost 1 base, with 16 bases between them. The CDR3 has 14 residues. The DNA of the CDR3 is TGCAGCGTCCTAAGGGGGGGGGCATCCTACGAGCAGTACTTC. It is translated as CSVLRGGASYEQYF.

This clonotype was detected ten times or more. V gene TRBV7-9 combines with J gene TRBJ1-1; D call uncertain. V was cut by 1 base and J by 11 bases, with 14 bases left in between. The CDR3 has 13 residues. Germline CDR1 and CDR2: SEHNR and FQNEAQ (reference sequence). The CDR3: CASSLGQDIDAFF. The DNA for the CDR3 is TGTGCCAGCAGCTTAGGACAAGATATAGACGCTTTCTTT.

The chain has TRBV20-1 and TRBJ2-4, with 12 positions matching TRBD2. Trimming removed 6 bases from V and 2 bases from J; junction bases left unmatched: 2. There are 14 residues in the CDR3. Germline V gene sequence: CDR1 DFQATT, CDR2 SNEGSKA (reference sequence). CDR3 in DNA: TGCAGTGCACTAGCGGGAGGTACCAAAAACATTCAGTACTTC. This translates into CSALAGGTKNIQYF.

The CDR3 region has the DNA TGTGCCAGCAGCTTAGTGGGACTAGCGGGGGGGCCGAACGAGACCCAGTACTTC. It codes for CASSLVGLAGGPNETQYF. The V call is TRBV7-9, the J call TRBJ2-5, with 16 positions matching TRBD2. Per the germline V gene, CDR1 is SEHNR and CDR2 is FQNEAQ (reference sequence). The CDR3 has 18 amino acids. V lost 1 base to trimming and J lost 5 bases; unmatched junction nucleotides: 7.

This clonotype has a count of ten or more. The chain links TRBV12-3 or TRBV12-4 to TRBJ1-6; 8 bases align to TRBD1. V dropped 6 bases and J dropped 10; count of bases not matched to a gene: 8. The CDR3 runs 14 residues. The CDR3 DNA follows: TGTGCCAGCAGATTGACAGGGGTAGGATCACCCCTCCACTTT. This translates into CASRLTGVGSPLHF.

This clonotype has more than one count but fewer than ten. The chain employs TRBV27 and TRBJ2-1; 11 bases map to TRBD2. The CDR3 length is 16 residues. Germline lookup yields CDR1 MNHEY and CDR2 SMNVEV (reference sequence). After removal of 5 bases from V and 9 bases from J, the junction contained 12 bases not matched to a gene. For the CDR3, the DNA is TGTGCCAGCAGTCCAATAGCGGGAGGGCCCTCTTTTGAGCAGTTCTTC. This codes for CASSPIAGGPSFEQFF.

This clonotype occurred a few times. The genes are TRBV12-3 or TRBV12-4 and TRBJ2-3; D ambiguous. This CDR3 contains 14 residues. Deletions cut 1 base from V and 3 bases from J, with 8 bases between. CDR3: CASSLVPKTDTQYF. The CDR3 DNA reads as TGTGCCAGCAGTTTAGTCCCGAAGACAGATACGCAGTATTTT.

This clonotype was recorded at least ten times. The chain uses TRBV7-8 and TRBJ1-5; D call uncertain. Germline-derived CDR1 and CDR2 are SGHVS and FQNEAQ. V lost 1 base and J 5 bases, leaving 3 bases between the germline ends. The CDR3 consists of 12 residues. In DNA form, the CDR3 reads TGTGCCAGCAGCTTAGGTGATCAGCCCCAGCATTTT. This gives the protein CASSLGDQPQHF. Drawing the rest from reference TRBV7-8 and TRBJ1-5, the complete variable domain is GAGVSQSPRYKVAKRGQDVALRCDPISGHVSLFWYQQALGQGPEFLTYFQNEAQLDKSGLPSDRFFAERPEGSVSTLKIQRTQQEDSAVYLCASSLGDQPQHFGDGTRLSIL.

This clonotype was seen repeatedly, ten times or more. This chain uses TRBV5-5 with TRBJ2-3, with TRBD1 matching 7 bases. Germline V lookup: CDR1 SGHKS, CDR2 YYEKEE (reference sequence). The CDR3 is made up of 16 amino acids. Trimming at V came to 0 bases and at J to 2 bases, leaving 6 bases not matched to a gene. CDR3 in amino acids: CASSLVAGGNTDTQYF. The DNA for the CDR3 is TGTGCCAGCAGCTTGGTTGCAGGGGGTAACACAGATACGCAGTATTTT.

This clonotype has more than one count but fewer than ten. This chain uses TRBV19 with TRBJ2-1, with 11 bases identical to TRBD1. V dropped 5 bases and J dropped 6; count of bases not matched to a gene: 6. The CDR3 covers 15 residues. Germline V gene data show CDR1 as LNHDA and CDR2 as SQIVND (reference sequence). In DNA, the CDR3 is TGTGCCAGTAGTGCCGGGACAGGGGGGATCAATGAGCAGTTCTTC. It is translated as CASSAGTGGINEQFF.

This chain uses TRBV2 with TRBJ2-1, with 13 bases fitting TRBD2. V lost 10 bases and J lost 8; bases outside the gene matches: 8. CDR3 size: 14 residues. CDR1 is SNHLY and CDR2 is FYNNEI in the germline V gene. The DNA for the CDR3 is TGTGCCACCCCTACTAGCGGGAGGGCAGATGAGCAGTTCTTC. Protein product: CATPTSGRADEQFF.

Many counts were recorded for this clonotype. This chain connects TRBV2 to TRBJ1-1; 9 bases agree with TRBD1. The J segment lost 1 base and the V segment lost 5 bases, leaving 2 bases of the junction unmatched. This CDR3 spans 14 amino acids. Germline values: CDR1 SNHLY, CDR2 FYNNEI. The CDR3 coding sequence is TGTGCCAGCAGTAGACAGGGGGGGAACACTGAAGCTTTCTTT. This codes for CASSRQGGNTEAFF. Variable domain in full (rest from reference TRBV2 and TRBJ1-1): EPEVTQTPSHQVTQMGQEVILRCVPISNHLYFYWYRQILGQKVEFLVSFYNNEISEKSEIFDDQFSVERPDGSNFTLKIRSTKLEDSAMYFCASSRQGGNTEAFFGQGTRLTVV.

Many counts were recorded for this clonotype. The rearrangement uses TRBV28 and TRBJ2-2; D gene uncertain. The V gene's germline CDR1 is MDHEN and CDR2 SYDVKM. This CDR3 is 17 amino acids long. V lost 3 bases to trimming and J lost 1 base, with 15 bases between them. DNA of the CDR3: TGTGCCAGCAGTTTTTTAAACTTCATGAAGAACACCGGGGAGCTGTTTTTT. Its translation: CASSFLNFMKNTGELFF.

This clonotype has just a few counts. The chain couples TRBV28 to TRBJ2-2; D gene ambiguous. Germline-derived CDR1 and CDR2 are MDHEN and SYDVKM. The CDR3 extends over 12 amino acids. V shed 5 bases and J shed 8 bases, with 9 bases lying between them. CDR3 amino acids: CASSLPRGELFF. CDR3 nucleotide sequence: TGTGCCAGCAGTCTACCCAGGGGGGAGCTGTTTTTT.

This clonotype was detected only a few times. The gene calls are TRBV29-1 and TRBJ2-7; a possible D gene is TRBD2 (5 bases). Germline loops: CDR1 SQVTM, CDR2 ANQGSEA. V lost 3 bases and J 4 bases, leaving 13 bases between the germline ends. CDR3 length: 13 residues. The CDR3 sequence: CSVDEGSRYEQYF. In DNA form, the CDR3 reads TGCAGCGTTGATGAGGGTAGCCGATACGAGCAGTACTTC.

The V gene is TRBV29-1, the J gene TRBJ1-2, with 9 nucleotides matching TRBD1. Germline CDR1 reads SQVTM; CDR2 reads ANQGSEA. CDR3 length: 14 residues. After removal of 5 bases from V and 3 bases from J, the junction contained 7 bases not matched to a gene. In nucleotides, the CDR3 is TGCAGCGTTCCCGGGGACAGGGCGGACTATGGCTACACCTTC. It specifies CSVPGDRADYGYTF. The variable domain in full, completed from reference TRBV29-1 and TRBJ1-2, reads SAVISQKPSRDICQRGTSLTIQCQVDSQVTMMFWYRQQPGQSLTLIATANQGSEATYESGFVIDKFPISRPNLTFSTLTVSNMSPEDSSIYLCSVPGDRADYGYTFGSGTRLTVV.

There are many counts of this clonotype. The V call is TRBV10-3, the J call TRBJ2-7; no clear D. The CDR3 totals 13 residues. Trimming pared 3 bases from V and 5 bases from J, leaving 11 bases between. Germline V gives CDR1 ENHRY, CDR2 SYGVKD. The CDR3: CAISDLVGNEQYF. The CDR3, as DNA: TGTGCCATCAGTGATCTAGTTGGAAACGAGCAGTACTTC.

This chain uses TRBV15 with TRBJ1-1; D unresolved. CDR3 length: 18 residues. With 2 bases removed from V and 3 bases from J, the gap between germline ends came to 22 bases. Germline assignment: CDR1 LNHNV and CDR2 YYDKDF (reference sequence). The CDR3 loop reads CATSRSRDSKVAYTEAFF. CDR3 bases: TGTGCCACCAGCAGAAGCCGGGATTCTAAGGTTGCGTACACTGAAGCTTTCTTT.

This clonotype was recorded at least ten times. This chain connects TRBV25-1 to TRBJ1-2, with D tentatively TRBD1 (6 bases). The CDR3 extends over 13 amino acids. Per germline, CDR1 MGHDK and CDR2 SYGVNS. Trimming cost V 3 bases and J 7 bases, with 12 bases left between them. The CDR3 region is CASSDLWGAGYTF. The CDR3 DNA reads TGTGCCAGCAGTGACCTTTGGGGGGCTGGCTACACCTTC.

As for this clonotype: This sequence may be a read error, since a much larger clone differs from it by one base. The rearrangement uses TRBV5-1 and TRBJ2-3; D unresolved. In germline, CDR1 is SGHRS, CDR2 YFSETQ. The CDR3 loop spans 15 amino acids. Trimming pared 4 bases from V and 2 bases from J, leaving 14 bases between. The CDR3 coding sequence is TGCGCCAGCAGCAGGGATCGGCTTTACACAGATACGCAGTATTTT. Its translation: CASSRDRLYTDTQYF. Full variable domain (remainder filled in from reference TRBV5-1 and TRBJ2-3): KAGVTQTPRYLIKTRGQQVTLSCSPISGHRSVSWYQQTPGQGLQFLFEYFSETQRNKGNFPGRFSGRQFSNSRSEMNVSTLELGDSALYLCASSRDRLYTDTQYFGPGTRLTVL.

This clonotype has a count of ten or more. This rearrangement joins TRBV7-2 to TRBJ2-1; D is perhaps TRBD2 (6 bases). Trimming cost V 3 bases and J 5 bases, with 23 bases left between them. The CDR3 covers 18 residues. Germline CDR1 and CDR2: SGHTA and FQGNSA. The DNA for the CDR3 is TGTGCCAGCAGCTTTATAGATGGGACTCTTCATCCCGACAATGAGCAGTTCTTC. This gives the protein CASSFIDGTLHPDNEQFF. Together with reference TRBV7-2 and TRBJ2-1, the CDR3 gives the full variable domain: GAGVSQSPSNKVTEKGKDVELRCDPISGHTALYWYRQSLGQGLEFLIYFQGNSAPDKSGLPSDRFSAERTGGSVSTLTIQRTQQEDSAVYLCASSFIDGTLHPDNEQFFGPGTRLTVL.

The chain couples TRBV20-1 to TRBJ1-5, with D possibly being TRBD1 (6 bases). With 5 bases removed from V and 0 bases from J, the gap between germline ends came to 11 bases. This CDR3 contains 14 residues. Germline V gene sequence: CDR1 DFQATT, CDR2 SNEGSKA (reference sequence). Here the CDR3 reads CSALQGNSNQPQHF. Here the CDR3 DNA reads TGCAGTGCTCTACAGGGAAATAGCAATCAGCCCCAGCATTTT.

This clonotype was picked up many times. The chain employs TRBV7-9 and TRBJ1-5; D is perhaps TRBD1 (6 bases). The CDR3 covers 15 residues. Trimming left V 4 bases short and J 3 bases short, with 13 bases between. The germline gives CDR1 SEHNR, CDR2 FQNEAQ (reference sequence). The CDR3 DNA follows: TGTGCCAGCAGCTCCCCCGGGACACTCAATCAGCCCCAGCATTTT. It specifies CASSSPGTLNQPQHF.

This clonotype was counted at least ten times. The chain uses TRBV7-8 and TRBJ1-5, with 7 bases lining up with TRBD1. The CDR3 contains 15 residues. V lost 5 bases, J lost 4 bases, and 8 bases stayed unmatched. The germline V gene has CDR1 SGHVS and CDR2 FQNEAQ. CDR3 region: CASSPRDSLNQPQHF. CDR3 nucleotides: TGTGCCAGCAGCCCTCGGGACAGCCTTAATCAGCCCCAGCATTTT. Looking up the rest from reference TRBV7-8 and TRBJ1-5 gives the full variable domain: GAGVSQSPRYKVAKRGQDVALRCDPISGHVSLFWYQQALGQGPEFLTYFQNEAQLDKSGLPSDRFFAERPEGSVSTLKIQRTQQEDSAVYLCASSPRDSLNQPQHFGDGTRLSIL.

Ten or more counts support this clonotype. The chain uses TRBV6-2 or TRBV6-3 and TRBJ2-6; tentative D call: TRBD1 (5 bases). Germline CDR1 and CDR2: MNHEY and SVGEGT. This CDR3 is 15 amino acids long. The ends were cut back, 6 bases at V and 4 bases at J, with 13 bases in the middle. CDR3 in amino acids: CASRLNTGGANVLTF. The DNA for the CDR3 is TGTGCCAGCAGACTTAACACAGGAGGGGCCAACGTCCTGACTTTC.